This TCR beta chain was obtained from a study of OX40 agonist ivuxolimab in advanced cancers. Per germline, CDR1 SQVTM and CDR2 ANQGSEA. This CDR3 region has 12 residues. A history of autoimmune disease or systemic immunosuppression excluded patients. TCRdb keeps only in-frame clones here, not all; method: immunoSEQ multiplex PCR. This repertoire shows 55,000 to 80,000 clones, just under 85% found once; its top ten account for more than 8%. The chain recombines TRBV29-1 with TRBJ2-5, with unresolved D. The J call could be wrong; TRBJ2-7 is a better fit for the DNA end. This TCR derives from an adult with an advanced solid tumor such as melanoma, head and neck, liver or kidney cancer. The sample was CD4+ or CD8+ T cells sorted from blood, taken in a trial of the OX40 agonist ivuxolimab. CDR3 region: CSAEGRAYEQYF. As DNA, the CDR3 is TGCAGCGCCGAAGGCCGGGCCTACGAGCAGTACTTC.